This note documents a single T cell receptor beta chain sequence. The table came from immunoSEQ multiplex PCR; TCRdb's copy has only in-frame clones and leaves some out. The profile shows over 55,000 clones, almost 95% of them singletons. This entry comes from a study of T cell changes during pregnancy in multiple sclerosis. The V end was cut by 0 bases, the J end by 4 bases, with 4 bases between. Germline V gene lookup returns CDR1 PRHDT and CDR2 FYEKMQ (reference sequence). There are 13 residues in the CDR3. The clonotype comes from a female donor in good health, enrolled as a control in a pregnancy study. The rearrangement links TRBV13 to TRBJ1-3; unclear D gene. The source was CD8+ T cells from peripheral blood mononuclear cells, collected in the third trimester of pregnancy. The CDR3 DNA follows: TGTGCCAGCAGCTTAGGTCGGGGAAACACCATATATTTT. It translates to CASSLGRGNTIYF.